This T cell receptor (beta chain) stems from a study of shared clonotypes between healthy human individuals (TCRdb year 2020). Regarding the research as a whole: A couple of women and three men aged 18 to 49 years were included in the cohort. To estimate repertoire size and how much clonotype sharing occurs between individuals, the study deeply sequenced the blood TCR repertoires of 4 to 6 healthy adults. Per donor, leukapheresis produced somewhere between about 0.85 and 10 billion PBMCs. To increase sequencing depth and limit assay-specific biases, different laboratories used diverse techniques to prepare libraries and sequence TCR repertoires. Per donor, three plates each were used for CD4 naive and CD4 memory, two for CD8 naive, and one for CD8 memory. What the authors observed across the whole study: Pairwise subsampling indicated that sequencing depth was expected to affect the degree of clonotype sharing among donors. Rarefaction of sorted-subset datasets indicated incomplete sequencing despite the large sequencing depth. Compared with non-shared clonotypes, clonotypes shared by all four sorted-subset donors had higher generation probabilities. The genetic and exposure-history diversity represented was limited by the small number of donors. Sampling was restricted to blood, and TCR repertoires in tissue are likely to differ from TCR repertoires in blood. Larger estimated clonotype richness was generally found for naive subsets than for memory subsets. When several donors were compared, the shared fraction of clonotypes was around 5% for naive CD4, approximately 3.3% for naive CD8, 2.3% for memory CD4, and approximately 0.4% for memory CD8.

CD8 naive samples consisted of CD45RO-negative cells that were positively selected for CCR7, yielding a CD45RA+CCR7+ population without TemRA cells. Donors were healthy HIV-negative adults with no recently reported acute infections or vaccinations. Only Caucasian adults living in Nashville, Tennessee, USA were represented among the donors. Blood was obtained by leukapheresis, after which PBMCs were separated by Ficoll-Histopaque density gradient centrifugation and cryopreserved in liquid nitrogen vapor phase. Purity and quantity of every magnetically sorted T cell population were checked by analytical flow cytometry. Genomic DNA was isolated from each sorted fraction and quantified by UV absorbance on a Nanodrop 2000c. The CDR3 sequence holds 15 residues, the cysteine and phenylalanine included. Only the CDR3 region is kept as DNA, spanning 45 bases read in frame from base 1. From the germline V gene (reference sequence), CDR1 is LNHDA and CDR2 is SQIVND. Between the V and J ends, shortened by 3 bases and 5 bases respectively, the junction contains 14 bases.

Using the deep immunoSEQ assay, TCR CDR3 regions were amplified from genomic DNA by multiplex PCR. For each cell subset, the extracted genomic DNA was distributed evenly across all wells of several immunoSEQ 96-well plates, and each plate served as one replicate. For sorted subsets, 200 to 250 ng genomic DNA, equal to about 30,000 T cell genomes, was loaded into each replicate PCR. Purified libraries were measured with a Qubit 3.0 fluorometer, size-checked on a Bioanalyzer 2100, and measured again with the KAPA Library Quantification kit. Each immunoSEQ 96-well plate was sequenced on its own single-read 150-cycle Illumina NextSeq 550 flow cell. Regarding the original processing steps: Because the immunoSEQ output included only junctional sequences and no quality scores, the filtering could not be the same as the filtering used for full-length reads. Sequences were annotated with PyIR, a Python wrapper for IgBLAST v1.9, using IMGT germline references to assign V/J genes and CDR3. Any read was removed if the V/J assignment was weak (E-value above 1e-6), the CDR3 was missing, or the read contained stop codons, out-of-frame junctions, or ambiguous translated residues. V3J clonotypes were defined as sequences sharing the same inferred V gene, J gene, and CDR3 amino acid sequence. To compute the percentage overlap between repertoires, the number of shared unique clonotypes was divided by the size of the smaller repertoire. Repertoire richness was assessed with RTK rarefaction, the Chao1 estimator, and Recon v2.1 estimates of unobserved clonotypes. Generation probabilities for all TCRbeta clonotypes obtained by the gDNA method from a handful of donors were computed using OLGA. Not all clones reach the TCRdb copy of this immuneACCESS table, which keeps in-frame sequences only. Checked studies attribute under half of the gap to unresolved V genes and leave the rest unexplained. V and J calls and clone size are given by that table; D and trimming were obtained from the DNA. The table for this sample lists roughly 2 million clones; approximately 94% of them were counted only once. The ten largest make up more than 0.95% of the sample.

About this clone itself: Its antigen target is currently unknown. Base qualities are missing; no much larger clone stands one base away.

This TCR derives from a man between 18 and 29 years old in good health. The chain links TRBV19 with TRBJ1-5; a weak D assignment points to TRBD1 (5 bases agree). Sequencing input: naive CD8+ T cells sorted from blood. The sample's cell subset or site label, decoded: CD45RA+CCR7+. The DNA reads TGTGCCAGTAGTATGGGGCAGGGAGTCTATCAGCCCCAGCATTTT. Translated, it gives CASSMGQGVYQPQHF.